The clone carrying this T cell receptor beta chain has a count of ten or more. Germline V lookup: CDR1 MGHRA, CDR2 YSYEKL. Trimming at V came to 3 bases and at J to 1 base, leaving 5 bases not matched to a gene. CDR3 size: 16 residues. Specified time point: sample taken at primary tumor resection. No cell sorting; template was whole RNA from tumor, lung tissue or PBMC. The donors were 70 or so patients with non-small cell lung cancer that was early-stage and untreated. The record originates from a study of spatial heterogeneity in lung cancer. Study in general: Fewer alpha-chain than beta-chain sequences were consistently detected.

Every TCR cDNA molecule bore its own unique molecular identifier. TCRdb analysed the 5' RACE reads with MiXCR anew, one entry per CDR3 protein. The sample consists of 50,000 to 55,000 distinct CDR3 sequences, roughly 7% of them appearing once. Sequencing used PBMCs, obtained at surgery. This rearrangement joins TRBV4-1 to TRBJ2-1; 8 nucleotides match TRBD1. The receptor was derived from a female donor with early-stage non-small cell lung cancer. CDR3: CASSHGRDRSYNEQFF. In DNA, the CDR3 is TGCGCCAGCAGCCACGGCCGGGACAGGTCCTACAATGAGCAGTTCTTC.